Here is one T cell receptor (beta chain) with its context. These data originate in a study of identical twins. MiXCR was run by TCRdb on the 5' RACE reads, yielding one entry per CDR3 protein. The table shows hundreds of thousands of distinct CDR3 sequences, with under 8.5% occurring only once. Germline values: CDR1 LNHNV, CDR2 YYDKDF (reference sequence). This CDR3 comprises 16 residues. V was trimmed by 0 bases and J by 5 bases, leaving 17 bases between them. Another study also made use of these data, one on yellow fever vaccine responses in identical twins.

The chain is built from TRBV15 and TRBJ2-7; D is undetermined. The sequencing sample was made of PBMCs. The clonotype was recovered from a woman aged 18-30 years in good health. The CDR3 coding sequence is TGTGCCACCAGCAGAGATGCCCTTGGTGTAGGTGACGAGCAGTACTTC. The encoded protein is CATSRDALGVGDEQYF.